This T cell receptor (beta chain) was captured in a study of somatic mutations in cytotoxic T cells in rheumatoid arthritis. V was shortened by 2 bases and J by 11 bases, with 14 bases between the two germline ends. The CDR3 contains 14 residues. From germline, CDR1 is SGHNT and CDR2 YYREEE (reference sequence). The table came from immunoSEQ multiplex PCR; TCRdb's copy has only in-frame clones and leaves some out. In the table there are 19,000 or so clones, 86% of which are singletons. The chain joins TRBV5-4 to TRBJ1-6; D ambiguous. This TCR was sampled from a man in his forties or fifties in good health. The source material was CD8+ T cells sorted from blood. The CDR3 coding sequence is TGTGCCAGCAGCTTAAATGGGGTATCGGCACCCCTCCACTTT. Translated, it gives CASSLNGVSAPLHF.